This TCR beta chain was identified in a study of blood T cell repertoires in COVID-19. Looking at the study overall: Spain, Italy and the United States supplied samples that represented acute and convalescent COVID-19. In each case, the material was cDNA or gDNA derived from T cells, B-cell-depleted T cells, or PBMCs.

Method: immunoSEQ multiplex PCR; TCRdb's copy keeps in-frame clones and lacks some. The table records around 300,000 clones, roughly nine tenths of them present only once. In this sample, this clone turned up once. Germline V CDR1 and CDR2: GTSNPN, SVGIG (reference sequence). This CDR3 is built from 12 residues. V lost 3 bases and J lost 6; bases outside the gene matches: 4. The receptor's source is a woman aged 40 to 50 who had recovered from COVID-19. This sequence joins TRBV30 and TRBJ1-2; TRBD1 aligns across 7 bases. The sample was peripheral blood. The CDR3 coding sequence is TGTGCCTGGAGGTGGACAGGCGATGGCTACACCTTC. Encoded protein: CAWRWTGDGYTF.